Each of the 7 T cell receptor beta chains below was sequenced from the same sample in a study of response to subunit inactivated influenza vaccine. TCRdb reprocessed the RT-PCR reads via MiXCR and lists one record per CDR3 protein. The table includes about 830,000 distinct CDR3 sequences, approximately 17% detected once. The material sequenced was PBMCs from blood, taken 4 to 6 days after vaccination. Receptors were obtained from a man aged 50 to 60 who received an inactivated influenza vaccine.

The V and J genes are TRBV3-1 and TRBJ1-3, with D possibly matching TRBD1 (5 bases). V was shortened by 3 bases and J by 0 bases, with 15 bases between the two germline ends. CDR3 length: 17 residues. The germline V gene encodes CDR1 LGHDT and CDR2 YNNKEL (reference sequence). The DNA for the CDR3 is TGTGCCAGCAGCCATGAGGGACGGTCAAGCTCTGGAAACACCATATATTTT. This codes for CASSHEGRSSSGNTIYF.

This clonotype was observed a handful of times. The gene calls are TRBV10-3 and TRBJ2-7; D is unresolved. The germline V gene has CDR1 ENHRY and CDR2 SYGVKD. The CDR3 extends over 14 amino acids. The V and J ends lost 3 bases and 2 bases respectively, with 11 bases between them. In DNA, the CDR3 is TGTGCCATCAGTGAAGGTGGCAGCACCTACGAGCAGTACTTC. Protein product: CAISEGGSTYEQYF.

The CDR3 sequence is CASSFLHLAGRSYNEQFF. CDR3 nucleotides: TGTGCCAGCAGTTTTCTCCACCTCGCGGGGAGGTCTTACAATGAGCAGTTCTTC. The J gene is TRBJ2-1, the V gene TRBV28, with D possibly TRBD2 on 6 matching bases. This CDR3 comprises 18 residues. With 3 bases removed from V and 4 bases from J, the gap between germline ends came to 22 bases. Germline V lookup: CDR1 MDHEN, CDR2 SYDVKM.

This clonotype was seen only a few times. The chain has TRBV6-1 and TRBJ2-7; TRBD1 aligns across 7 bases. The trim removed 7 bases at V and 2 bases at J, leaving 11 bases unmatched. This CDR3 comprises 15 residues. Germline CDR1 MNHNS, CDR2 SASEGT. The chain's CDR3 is CASNLRTGSTYEQYF. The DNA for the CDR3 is TGTGCCAGCAACCTAAGGACAGGTTCGACCTACGAGCAGTACTTC.

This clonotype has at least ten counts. CDR3 coding DNA: TGCAGTGCTAGGATCTGGGAGAAAGAGACCCAGTACTTC. Protein sequence: CSARIWEKETQYF. This chain uses TRBV20-1 with TRBJ2-5, with D maybe TRBD2 (5 bases). The CDR3 covers 13 residues. V shed 3 bases and J shed 3 bases, with 11 bases lying between them. Germline CDR1 DFQATT, CDR2 SNEGSKA (reference sequence).

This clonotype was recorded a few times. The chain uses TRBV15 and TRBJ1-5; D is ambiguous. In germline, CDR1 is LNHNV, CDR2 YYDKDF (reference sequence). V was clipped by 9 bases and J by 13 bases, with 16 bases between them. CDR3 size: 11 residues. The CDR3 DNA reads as TGTGCCACTAGTTCGAACAAGGAGCAGCATTTT. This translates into CATSSNKEQHF. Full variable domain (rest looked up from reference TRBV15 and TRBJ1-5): DAMVIQNPRYQVTQFGKPVTLSCSQTLNHNVMYWYQQKSSQAPKLLFHYYDKDFNNEADTPDNFQSRRPNTSFCFLDIRSPGLGDTAMYLCATSSNKEQHFGDGTRLSIL.

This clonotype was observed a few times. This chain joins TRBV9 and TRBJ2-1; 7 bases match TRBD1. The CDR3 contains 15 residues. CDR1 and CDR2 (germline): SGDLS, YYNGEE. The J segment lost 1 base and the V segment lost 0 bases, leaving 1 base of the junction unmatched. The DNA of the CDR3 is TGTGCCAGCAGCGTAGCGGGACAGTCCTACAATGAGCAGTTCTTC. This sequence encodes CASSVAGQSYNEQFF. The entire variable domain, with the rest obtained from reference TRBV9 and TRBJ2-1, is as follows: DSGVTQTPKHLITATGQRVTLRCSPRSGDLSVYWYQQSLDQGLQFLIQYYNGEERAKGNILERFSAQQFPDLHSELNLSSLELGDSALYFCASSVAGQSYNEQFFGPGTRLTVL.